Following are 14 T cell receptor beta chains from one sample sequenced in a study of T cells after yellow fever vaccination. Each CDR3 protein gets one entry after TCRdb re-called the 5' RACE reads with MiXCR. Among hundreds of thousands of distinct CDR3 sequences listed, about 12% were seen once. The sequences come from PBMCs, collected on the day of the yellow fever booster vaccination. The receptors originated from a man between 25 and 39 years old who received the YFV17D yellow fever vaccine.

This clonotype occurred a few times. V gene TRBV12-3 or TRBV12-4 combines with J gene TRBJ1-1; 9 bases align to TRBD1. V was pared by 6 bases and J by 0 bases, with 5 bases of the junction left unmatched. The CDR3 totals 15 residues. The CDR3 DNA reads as TGTGCCAGCAGGTCGGGACAGGGAGTGAACACTGAAGCTTTCTTT. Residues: CASRSGQGVNTEAFF.

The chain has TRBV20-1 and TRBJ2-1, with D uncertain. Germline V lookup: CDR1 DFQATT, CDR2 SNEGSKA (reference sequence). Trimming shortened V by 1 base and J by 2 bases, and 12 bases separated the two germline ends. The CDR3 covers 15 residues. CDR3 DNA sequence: TGCAGTGCTAGAGGGATTAATTCTGCCTACAATGAGCAGTTCTTC. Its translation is CSARGINSAYNEQFF.

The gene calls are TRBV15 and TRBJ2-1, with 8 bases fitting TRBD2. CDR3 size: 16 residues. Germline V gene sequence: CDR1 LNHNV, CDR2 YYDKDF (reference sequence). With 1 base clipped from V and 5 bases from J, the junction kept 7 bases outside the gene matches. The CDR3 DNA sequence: TGTGCCACCAGCAGAGCGGGAGCGGGAGTCAACAATGAGCAGTTCTTC. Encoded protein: CATSRAGAGVNNEQFF.

CDR3: CASSFSHGNEQYF. The CDR3 DNA is TGTGCCAGCAGCTTTAGCCATGGGAACGAGCAGTACTTC. The V and J genes are TRBV7-2 and TRBJ2-7; D ambiguous. The germline gives CDR1 SGHTA, CDR2 FQGNSA. V dropped 3 bases and J dropped 5 bases, with 11 bases sitting between them. The CDR3 loop spans 13 amino acids. The full variable domain, with the rest looked up from reference TRBV7-2 and TRBJ2-7, is GAGVSQSPSNKVTEKGKDVELRCDPISGHTALYWYRQSLGQGLEFLIYFQGNSAPDKSGLPSDRFSAERTGGSVSTLTIQRTQQEDSAVYLCASSFSHGNEQYFGPGTRLTVT.

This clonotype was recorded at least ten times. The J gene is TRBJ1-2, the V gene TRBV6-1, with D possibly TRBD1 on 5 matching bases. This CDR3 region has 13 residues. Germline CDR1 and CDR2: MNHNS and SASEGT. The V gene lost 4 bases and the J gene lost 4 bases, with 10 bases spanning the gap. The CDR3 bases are TGTGCCAGCAGTGCAGACCAGGGCTATGGCTACACCTTC. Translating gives CASSADQGYGYTF.

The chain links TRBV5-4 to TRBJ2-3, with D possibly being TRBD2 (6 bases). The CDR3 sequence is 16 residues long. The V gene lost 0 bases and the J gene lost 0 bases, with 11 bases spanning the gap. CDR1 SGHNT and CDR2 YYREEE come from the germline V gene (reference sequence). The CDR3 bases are TGTGCCAGCAGCTTGGCCGGCGGGGCGAGCACAGATACGCAGTATTTT. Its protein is CASSLAGGASTDTQYF.

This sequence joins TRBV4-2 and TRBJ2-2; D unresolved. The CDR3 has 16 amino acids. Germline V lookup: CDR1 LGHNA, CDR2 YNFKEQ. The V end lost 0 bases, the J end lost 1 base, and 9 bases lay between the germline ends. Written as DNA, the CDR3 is TGTGCCAGCAGCCAAGATCGAATTCGGAACACCGGGGAGCTGTTTTTT. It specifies CASSQDRIRNTGELFF.

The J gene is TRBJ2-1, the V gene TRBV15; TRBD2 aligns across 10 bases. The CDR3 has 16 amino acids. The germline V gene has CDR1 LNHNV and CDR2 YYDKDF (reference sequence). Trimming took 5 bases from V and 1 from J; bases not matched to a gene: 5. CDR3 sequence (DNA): TGTGCCACCAGCGCTAGCGGGAGTAGGTCCTACAATGAGCAGTTCTTC. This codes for CATSASGSRSYNEQFF.

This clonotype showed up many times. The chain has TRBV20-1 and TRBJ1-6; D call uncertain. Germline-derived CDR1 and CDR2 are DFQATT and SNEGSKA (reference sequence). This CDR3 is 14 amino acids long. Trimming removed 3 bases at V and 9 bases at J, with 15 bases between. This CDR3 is CSASSNPSGSPLHF. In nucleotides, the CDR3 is TGCAGTGCTAGCTCGAACCCGAGTGGTTCACCCCTCCACTTT.

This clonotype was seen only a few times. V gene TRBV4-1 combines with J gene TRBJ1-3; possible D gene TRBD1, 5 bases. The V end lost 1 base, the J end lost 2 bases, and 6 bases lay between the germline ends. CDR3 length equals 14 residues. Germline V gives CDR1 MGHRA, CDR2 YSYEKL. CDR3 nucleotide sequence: TGCGCCAGCAGCCAAGGGGACCCTGGAAACACCATATATTTT. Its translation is CASSQGDPGNTIYF.

CDR3 loop: CASSLDSSVSYNEQFF. CDR3 bases: TGTGCCAGCAGCTTAGATTCGAGCGTCTCCTACAATGAGCAGTTCTTC. The V and J genes are TRBV11-2 and TRBJ2-1; D not resolved. CDR1 and CDR2 from the germline V gene are SGHAT and FQNNGV. This CDR3 is built from 16 residues. Trimming removed 0 bases from V and 0 bases from J, with 9 bases in between.

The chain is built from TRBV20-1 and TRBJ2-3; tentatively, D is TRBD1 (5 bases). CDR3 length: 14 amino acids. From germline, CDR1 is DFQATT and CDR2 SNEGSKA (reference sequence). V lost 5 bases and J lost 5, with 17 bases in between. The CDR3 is CSARTFLGRDTQYF. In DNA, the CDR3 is TGCAGTGCTCGGACCTTCTTGGGGCGAGATACGCAGTATTTT.

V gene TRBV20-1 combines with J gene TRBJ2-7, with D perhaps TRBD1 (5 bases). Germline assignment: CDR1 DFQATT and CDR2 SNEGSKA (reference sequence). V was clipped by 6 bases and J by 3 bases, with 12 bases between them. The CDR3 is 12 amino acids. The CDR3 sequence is CSASKGNYEQYF. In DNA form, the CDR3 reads TGCAGTGCCAGTAAGGGGAACTACGAGCAGTACTTC.

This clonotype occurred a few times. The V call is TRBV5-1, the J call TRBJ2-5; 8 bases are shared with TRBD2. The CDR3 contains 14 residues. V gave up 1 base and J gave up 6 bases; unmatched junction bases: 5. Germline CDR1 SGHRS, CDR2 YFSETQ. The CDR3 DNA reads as TGCGCCAGCAGCTTGACAGCGGGAGAGAAGACCCAGTACTTC. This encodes CASSLTAGEKTQYF.